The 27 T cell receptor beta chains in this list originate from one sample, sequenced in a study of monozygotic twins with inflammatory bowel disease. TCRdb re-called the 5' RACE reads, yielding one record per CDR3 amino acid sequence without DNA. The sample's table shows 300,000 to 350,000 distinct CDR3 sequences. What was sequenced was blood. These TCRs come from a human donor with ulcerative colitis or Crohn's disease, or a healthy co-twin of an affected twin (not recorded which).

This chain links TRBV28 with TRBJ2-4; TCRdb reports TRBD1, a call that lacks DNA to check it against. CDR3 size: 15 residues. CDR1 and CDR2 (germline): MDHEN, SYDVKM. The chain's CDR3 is CASSPGSWAKNIQYF.

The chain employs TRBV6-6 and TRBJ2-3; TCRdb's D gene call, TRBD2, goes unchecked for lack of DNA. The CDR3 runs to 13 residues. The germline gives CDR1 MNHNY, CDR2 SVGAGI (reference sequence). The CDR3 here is CASSAGGAATQYF.

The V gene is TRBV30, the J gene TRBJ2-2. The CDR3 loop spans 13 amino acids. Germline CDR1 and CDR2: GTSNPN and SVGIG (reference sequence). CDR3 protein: CAWSVLGSGELFF.

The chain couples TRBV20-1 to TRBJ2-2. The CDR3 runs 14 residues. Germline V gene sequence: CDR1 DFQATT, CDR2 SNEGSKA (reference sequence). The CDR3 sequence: CSAFASANTGELFF.

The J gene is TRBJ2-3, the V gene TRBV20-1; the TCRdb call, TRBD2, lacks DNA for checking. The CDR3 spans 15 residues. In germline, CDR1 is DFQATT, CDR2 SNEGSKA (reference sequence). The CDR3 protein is CSAGSGTSGPDTQYF.

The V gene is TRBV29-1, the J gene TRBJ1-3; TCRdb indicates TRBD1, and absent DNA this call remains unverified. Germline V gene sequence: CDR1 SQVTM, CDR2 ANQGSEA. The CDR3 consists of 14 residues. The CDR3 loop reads CSVESGGNGNTIYF. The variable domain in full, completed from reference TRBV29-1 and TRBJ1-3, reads SAVISQKPSRDICQRGTSLTIQCQVDSQVTMMFWYRQQPGQSLTLIATANQGSEATYESGFVIDKFPISRPNLTFSTLTVSNMSPEDSSIYLCSVESGGNGNTIYFGEGSWLTVV.

CDR3 residues: CAWSVSGSWVKGAGVAEAFF. V and J are TRBV30 and TRBJ1-1; TCRdb's D call of TRBD1 is untestable without DNA. Germline lookup yields CDR1 GTSNPN and CDR2 SVGIG (reference sequence). This CDR3 contains 20 residues.

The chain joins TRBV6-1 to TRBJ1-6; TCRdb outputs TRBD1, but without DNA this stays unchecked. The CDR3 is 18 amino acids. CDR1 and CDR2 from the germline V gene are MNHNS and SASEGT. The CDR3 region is CASSHTAEGVSLKFTLHF.

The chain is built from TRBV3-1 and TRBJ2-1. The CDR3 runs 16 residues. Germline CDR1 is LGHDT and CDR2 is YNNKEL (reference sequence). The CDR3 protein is CASSQAGSYGYNEQFF.

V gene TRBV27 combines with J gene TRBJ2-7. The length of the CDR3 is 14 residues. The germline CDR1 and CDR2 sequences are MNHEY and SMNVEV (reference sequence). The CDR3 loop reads CASSLFGVLHEQYF.

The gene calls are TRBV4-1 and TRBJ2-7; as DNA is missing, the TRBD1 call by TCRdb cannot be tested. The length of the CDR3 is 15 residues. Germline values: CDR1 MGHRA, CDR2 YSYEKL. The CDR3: CASSQVAGTNYEQYF.

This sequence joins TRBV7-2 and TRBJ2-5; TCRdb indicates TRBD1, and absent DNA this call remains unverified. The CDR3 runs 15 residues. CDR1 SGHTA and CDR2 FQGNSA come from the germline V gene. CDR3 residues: CASSPLTGFPETQYF. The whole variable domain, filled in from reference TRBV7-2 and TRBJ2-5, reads GAGVSQSPSNKVTEKGKDVELRCDPISGHTALYWYRQSLGQGLEFLIYFQGNSAPDKSGLPSDRFSAERTGGSVSTLTIQRTQQEDSAVYLCASSPLTGFPETQYFGPGTRLLVL.

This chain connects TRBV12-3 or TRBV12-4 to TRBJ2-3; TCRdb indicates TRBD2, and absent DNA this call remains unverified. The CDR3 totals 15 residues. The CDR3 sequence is CASSFPTSGTDTQYF.

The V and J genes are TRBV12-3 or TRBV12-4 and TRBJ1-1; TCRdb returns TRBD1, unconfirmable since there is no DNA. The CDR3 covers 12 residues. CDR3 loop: CASRGQPTEAFF.

The CDR3 sequence is CAISEWNGEQYF. This chain connects TRBV10-3 to TRBJ2-7. Germline V gene lookup returns CDR1 ENHRY and CDR2 SYGVKD. This CDR3 is 12 amino acids long.

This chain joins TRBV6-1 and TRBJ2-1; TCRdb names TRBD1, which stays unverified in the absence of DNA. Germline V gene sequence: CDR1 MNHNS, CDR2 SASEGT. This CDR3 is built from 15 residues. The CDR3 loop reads CASRPTGKKYNEQFF.

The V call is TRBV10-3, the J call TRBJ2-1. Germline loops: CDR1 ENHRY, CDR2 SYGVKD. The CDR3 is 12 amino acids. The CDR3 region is CAISEPDNEQFF.

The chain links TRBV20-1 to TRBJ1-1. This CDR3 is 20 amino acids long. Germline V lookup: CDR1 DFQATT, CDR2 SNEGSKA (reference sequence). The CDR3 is CSAKLTRRDSRRGPYTEAFF.

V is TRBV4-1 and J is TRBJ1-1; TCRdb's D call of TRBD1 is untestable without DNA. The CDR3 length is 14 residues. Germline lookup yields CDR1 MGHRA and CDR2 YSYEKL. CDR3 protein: CASSQAGRVTEAFF.

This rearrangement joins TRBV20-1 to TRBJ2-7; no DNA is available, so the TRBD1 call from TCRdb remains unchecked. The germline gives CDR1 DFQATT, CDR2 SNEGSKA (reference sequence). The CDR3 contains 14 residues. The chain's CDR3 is CSALRGGGVYEQYF.

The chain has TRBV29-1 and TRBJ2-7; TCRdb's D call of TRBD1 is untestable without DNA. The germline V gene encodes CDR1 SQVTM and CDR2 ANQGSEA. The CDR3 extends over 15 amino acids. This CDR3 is CSVALDRTIIYEQYF.

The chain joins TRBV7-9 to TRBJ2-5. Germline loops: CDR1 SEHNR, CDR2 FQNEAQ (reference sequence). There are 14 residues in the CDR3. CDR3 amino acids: CASSLPTVLETQYF.

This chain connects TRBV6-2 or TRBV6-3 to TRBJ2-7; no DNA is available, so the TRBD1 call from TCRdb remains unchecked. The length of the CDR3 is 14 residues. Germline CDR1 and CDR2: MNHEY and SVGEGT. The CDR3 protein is CASSPPVHSYEQYF.

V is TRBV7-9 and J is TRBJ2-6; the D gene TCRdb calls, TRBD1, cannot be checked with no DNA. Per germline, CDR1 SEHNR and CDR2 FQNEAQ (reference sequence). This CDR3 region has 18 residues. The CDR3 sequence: CASSASPGQGPGANVLTF.

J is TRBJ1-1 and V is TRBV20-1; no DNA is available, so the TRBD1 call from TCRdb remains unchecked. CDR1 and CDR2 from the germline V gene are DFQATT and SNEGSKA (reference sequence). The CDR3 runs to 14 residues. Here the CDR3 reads CSARVAGMNTEAFF.

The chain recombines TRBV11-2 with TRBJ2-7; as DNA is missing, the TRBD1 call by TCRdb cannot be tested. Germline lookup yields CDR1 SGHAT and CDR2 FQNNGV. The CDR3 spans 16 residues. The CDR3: CASSPEQEKNSYEQYF.

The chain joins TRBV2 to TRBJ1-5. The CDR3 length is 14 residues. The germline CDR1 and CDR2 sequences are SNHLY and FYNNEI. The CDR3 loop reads CASSDIAVSQPQHF.